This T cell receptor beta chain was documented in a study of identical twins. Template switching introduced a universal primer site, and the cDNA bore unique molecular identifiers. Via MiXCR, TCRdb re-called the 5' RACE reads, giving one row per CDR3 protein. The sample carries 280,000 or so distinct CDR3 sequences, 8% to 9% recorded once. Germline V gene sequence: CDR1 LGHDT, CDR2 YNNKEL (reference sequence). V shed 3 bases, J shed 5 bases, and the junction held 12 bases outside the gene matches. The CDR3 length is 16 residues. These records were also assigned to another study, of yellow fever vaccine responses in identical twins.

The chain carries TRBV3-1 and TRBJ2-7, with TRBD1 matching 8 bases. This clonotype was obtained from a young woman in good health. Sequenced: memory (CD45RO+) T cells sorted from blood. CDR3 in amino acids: CASSQGPGTGTHEQYV. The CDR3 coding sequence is TGTGCCAGCAGCCAGGGTCCCGGGACAGGCACCCACGAGCAGTACGTC.